Below, 3 T cell receptor beta chains from the same sample are listed, as sequenced in a study of shared clonotypes between healthy human individuals (dated by TCRdb to about 2020). The method was the immunoSEQ multiplex PCR assay. What TCRdb holds here is the immuneACCESS table cut down to in-frame rearrangements. Part of the clones is not present; checked against another copy, under half of the missing clones reflect an unresolved V gene, and the others are unexplained. The sample contains more than 400,000 clones, 90% to 96% of them found a single time. Jointly, the top ten make up less than 0.06% of the sample. The sample taken for sequencing was naive CD4+ T cells sorted from blood. Sample cell subset or site, as interpreted from the label and publication: CD45RA+ positively selected. The receptors come from a woman aged 30 to 39 in good health.

The chain couples TRBV5-1 to TRBJ2-7, with 10 bases aligning to TRBD1. CDR3 length: 15 residues. Per the germline V gene, CDR1 is SGHRS and CDR2 is YFSETQ. V shed 3 bases and J 2 bases; nucleotides not matched to a gene: 5. The CDR3 here is CASSSPDRGTYEQYF. The CDR3 DNA is TGCGCCAGCAGCTCGCCGGACAGGGGGACCTACGAGCAGTACTTC.

The gene calls are TRBV28 and TRBJ2-7; either TRBD1 or TRBD2 may fit D (6 bases each). Germline CDR1 is MDHEN and CDR2 is SYDVKM. V was pared by 6 bases and J by 6 bases, with 15 bases between. This CDR3 region has 13 residues. Here the CDR3 reads CASRKPGAGEQYF. CDR3 coding DNA: TGTGCCAGCAGAAAACCGGGGGCGGGCGAGCAGTACTTC.

The chain combines TRBV9 with TRBJ2-2, with 12 nucleotides matching TRBD2. The CDR3 is 17 amino acids. Germline CDR1 SGDLS, CDR2 YYNGEE. Losses at the gene ends were 0 bases for V and 7 bases for J; bases not matched to a gene: 7. The CDR3 loop is CASSVGLAGVFGGELFF. DNA of the CDR3: TGTGCCAGCAGCGTAGGACTAGCGGGAGTTTTCGGCGGGGAGCTGTTTTTT.